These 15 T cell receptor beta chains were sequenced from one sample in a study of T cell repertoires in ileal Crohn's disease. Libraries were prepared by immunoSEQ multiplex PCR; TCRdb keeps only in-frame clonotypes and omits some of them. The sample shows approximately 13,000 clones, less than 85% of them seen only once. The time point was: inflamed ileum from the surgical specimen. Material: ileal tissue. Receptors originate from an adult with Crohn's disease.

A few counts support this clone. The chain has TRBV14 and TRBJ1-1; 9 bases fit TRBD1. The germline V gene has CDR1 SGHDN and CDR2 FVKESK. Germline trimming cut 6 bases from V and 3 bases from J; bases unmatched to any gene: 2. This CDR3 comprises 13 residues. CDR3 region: CASRGQGDTEAFF. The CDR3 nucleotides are TGTGCCAGCAGGGGACAGGGTGACACTGAAGCTTTCTTT.

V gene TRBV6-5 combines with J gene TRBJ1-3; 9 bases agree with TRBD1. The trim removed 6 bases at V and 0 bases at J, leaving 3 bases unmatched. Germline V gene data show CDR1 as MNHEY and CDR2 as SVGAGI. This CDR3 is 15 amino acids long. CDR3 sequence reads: CASRRTGASGNTIYF. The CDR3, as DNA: TGTGCCAGCAGGCGGACAGGGGCCTCTGGAAACACCATATATTTT.

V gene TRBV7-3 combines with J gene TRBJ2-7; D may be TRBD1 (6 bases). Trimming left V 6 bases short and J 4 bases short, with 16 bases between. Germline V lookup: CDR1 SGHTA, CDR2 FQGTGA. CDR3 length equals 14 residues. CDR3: CASSRTEGVYEQYF. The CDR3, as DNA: TGTGCCAGCAGTCGCACTGAGGGGGTATACGAGCAGTACTTC. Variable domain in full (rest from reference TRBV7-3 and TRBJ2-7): GAGVSQTPSNKVTEKGKYVELRCDPISGHTALYWYRQSLGQGPEFLIYFQGTGAADDSGLPNDRFFAVRPEGSVSTLKIQRTERGDSAVYLCASSRTEGVYEQYFGPGTRLTVT.

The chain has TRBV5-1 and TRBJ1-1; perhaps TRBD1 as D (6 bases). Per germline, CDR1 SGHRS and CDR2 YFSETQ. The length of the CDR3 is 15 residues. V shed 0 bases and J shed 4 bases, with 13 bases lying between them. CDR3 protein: CASSLADRPSTEAFF. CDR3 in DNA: TGCGCCAGCAGCTTGGCGGACAGACCCAGCACTGAAGCTTTCTTT.

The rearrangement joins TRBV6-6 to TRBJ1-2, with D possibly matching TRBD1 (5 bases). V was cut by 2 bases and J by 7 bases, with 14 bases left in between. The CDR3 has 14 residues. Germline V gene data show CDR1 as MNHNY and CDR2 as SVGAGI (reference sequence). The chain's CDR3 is CASSYEAGSGGYTF. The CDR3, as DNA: TGTGCCAGCAGTTACGAGGCAGGGAGTGGTGGCTACACCTTC.

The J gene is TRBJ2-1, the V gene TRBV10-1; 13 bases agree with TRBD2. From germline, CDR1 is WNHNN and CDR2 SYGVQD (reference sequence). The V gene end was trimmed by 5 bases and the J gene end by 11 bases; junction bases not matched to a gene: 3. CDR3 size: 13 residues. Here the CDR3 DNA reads TGCGCCAGCAGTACGGGACTAGCGGGGAAGCAGTTCTTC. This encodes CASSTGLAGKQFF.

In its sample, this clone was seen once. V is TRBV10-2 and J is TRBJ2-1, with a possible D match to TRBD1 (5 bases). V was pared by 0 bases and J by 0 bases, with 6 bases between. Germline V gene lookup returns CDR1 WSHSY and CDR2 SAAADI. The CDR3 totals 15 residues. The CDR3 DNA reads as TGCGCCAGCAGTGAGTCGCAGGGCTCCTACAATGAGCAGTTCTTC. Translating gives CASSESQGSYNEQFF.

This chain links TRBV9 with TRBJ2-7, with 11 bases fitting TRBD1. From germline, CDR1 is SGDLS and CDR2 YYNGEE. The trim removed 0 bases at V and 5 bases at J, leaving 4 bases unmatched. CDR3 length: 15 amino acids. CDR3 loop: CASSVGGTGGNEQYF. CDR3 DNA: TGTGCCAGCAGCGTAGGTGGGACAGGGGGTAACGAGCAGTACTTC.

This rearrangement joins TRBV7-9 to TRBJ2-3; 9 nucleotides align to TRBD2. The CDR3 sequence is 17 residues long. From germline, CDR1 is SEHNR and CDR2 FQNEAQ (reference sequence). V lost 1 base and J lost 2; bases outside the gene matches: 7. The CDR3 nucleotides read TGTGCCAGCAGCTTAGGACTAGCGGTGTCAATCACAGATACGCAGTATTTT. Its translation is CASSLGLAVSITDTQYF.

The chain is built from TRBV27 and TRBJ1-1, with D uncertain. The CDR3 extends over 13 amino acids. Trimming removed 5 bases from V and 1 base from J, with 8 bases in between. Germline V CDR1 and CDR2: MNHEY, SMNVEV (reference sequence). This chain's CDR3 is CASSPRQNTEAFF. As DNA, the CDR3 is TGTGCCAGCAGTCCCAGGCAGAACACTGAAGCTTTCTTT.

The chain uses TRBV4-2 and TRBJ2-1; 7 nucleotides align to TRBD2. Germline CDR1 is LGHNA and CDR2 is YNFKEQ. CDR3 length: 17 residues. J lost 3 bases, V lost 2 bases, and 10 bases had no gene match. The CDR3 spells CASSQFPMGGGYNEQFF. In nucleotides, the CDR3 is TGTGCCAGCAGCCAATTCCCCATGGGGGGGGGCTACAATGAGCAGTTCTTC.

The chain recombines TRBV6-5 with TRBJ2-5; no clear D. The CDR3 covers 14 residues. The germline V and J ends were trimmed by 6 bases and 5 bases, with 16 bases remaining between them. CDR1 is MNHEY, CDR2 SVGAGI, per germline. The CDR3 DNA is TGTGCCAGCAGCCCGTGGACCAGGCGGGAGACCCAGTACTTC. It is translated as CASSPWTRRETQYF.

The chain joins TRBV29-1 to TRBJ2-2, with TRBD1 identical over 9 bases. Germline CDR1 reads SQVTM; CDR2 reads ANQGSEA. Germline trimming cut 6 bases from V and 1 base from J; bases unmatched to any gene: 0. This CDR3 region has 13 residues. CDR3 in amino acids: CSVDRGNTGELFF. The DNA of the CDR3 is TGCAGCGTGGACAGGGGGAACACCGGGGAGCTGTTTTTT.

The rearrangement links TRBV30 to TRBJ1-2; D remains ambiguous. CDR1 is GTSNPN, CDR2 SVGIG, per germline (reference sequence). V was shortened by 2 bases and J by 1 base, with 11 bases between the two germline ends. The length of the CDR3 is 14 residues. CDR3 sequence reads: CAWSRELVNYGYTF. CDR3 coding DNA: TGTGCCTGGAGTCGGGAGTTAGTTAACTATGGCTACACCTTC.

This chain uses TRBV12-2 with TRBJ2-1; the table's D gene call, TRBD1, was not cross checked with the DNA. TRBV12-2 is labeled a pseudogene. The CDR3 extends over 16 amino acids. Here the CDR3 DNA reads TGTGCAAGTCGCTTGCCGAAGACACAGGAACGCAATGAGCAGTTCTTC. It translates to CASRLPKTQERNEQFF.